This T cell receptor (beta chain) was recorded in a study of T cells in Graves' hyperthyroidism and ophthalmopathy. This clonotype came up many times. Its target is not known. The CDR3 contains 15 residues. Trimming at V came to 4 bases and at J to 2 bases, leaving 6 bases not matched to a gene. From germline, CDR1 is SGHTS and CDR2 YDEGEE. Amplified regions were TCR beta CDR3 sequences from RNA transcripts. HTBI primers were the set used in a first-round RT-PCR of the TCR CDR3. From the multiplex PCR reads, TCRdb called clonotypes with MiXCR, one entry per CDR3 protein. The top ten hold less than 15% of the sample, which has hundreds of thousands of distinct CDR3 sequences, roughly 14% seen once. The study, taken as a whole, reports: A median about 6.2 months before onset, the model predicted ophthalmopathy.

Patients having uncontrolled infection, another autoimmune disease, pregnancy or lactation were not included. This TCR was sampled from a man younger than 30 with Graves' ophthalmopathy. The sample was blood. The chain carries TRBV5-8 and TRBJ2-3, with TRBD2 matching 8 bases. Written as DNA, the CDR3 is TGTGCCAGCAGCCCCAAAGCGGGGGTCACAGATACGCAGTATTTT. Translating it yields CASSPKAGVTDTQYF.